A selection of T cell receptor beta chains follows, all from one sample in a study of identical twins. TCRdb re-called the 5' RACE reads through MiXCR, storing one row per CDR3 protein. This sample carries 550,000 to 700,000 distinct CDR3 sequences, 21% of them seen once, and the ten largest clones take roughly 4%. These data also formed part of another study, on T cells expressing NK-cell markers.

Source material: PBMCs. The receptor set was obtained from a woman aged 18-30 years in good health. Both conserved end residues are part of each CDR3. A D gene is named only where the DNA matches it firmly. The size field is filled for only some rows; it gives once, few, many or a size class.

clone_size | d_call | j_call | v_call | cdr3_aa | cdr3_nt
- | - | TRBJ2-3 | TRBV10-3 | CAISEDNRILSTDTQYF | TGTGCCATCAGTGAAGACAACAGGATTCTTAGCACAGATACGCAGTATTTT
- | - | TRBJ2-3 | TRBV20-1 | CSARDFRHGADTQYF | TGCAGTGCTAGAGATTTTAGACATGGCGCAGATACGCAGTATTTT
- | TRBD1 | TRBJ2-2 | TRBV5-1 | CASSGPDRDGELFF | TGCGCCAGCAGCGGCCCGGACAGGGACGGGGAGCTGTTTTTT
- | TRBD2 | TRBJ2-3 | TRBV20-1 | CSATMGLAGGPPDTQYF | TGCAGTGCCACGATGGGACTAGCGGGAGGGCCCCCAGATACGCAGTATTTT
few | - | TRBJ1-1 | TRBV6-2/TRBV6-3 | CASSYSPVTEAFF | TGTGCCAGCAGTTACTCCCCTGTCACTGAAGCTTTCTTT
few | - | TRBJ2-1 | TRBV20-1 | CSVEEGRQFF | TGCAGTGTCGAGGAGGGAAGGCAGTTCTTC
few | - | TRBJ2-1 | TRBV11-2 | CASSSPRASHNEQFF | TGTGCCAGCAGCTCCCCCAGGGCTAGCCACAATGAGCAGTTCTTC
- | - | TRBJ1-1 | TRBV9 | CASSPTSYPEAFF | TGTGCCAGCAGCCCGACGTCCTACCCTGAAGCTTTCTTT
- | TRBD1 | TRBJ1-4 | TRBV6-1 | CASSSRQGDEKLFF | TGTGCCAGCAGCTCACGACAGGGCGATGAAAAACTGTTTTTT
few | - | TRBJ2-4 | TRBV5-5 | CASSLPAGAKNIQYF | TGTGCCAGCAGCTTGCCGGCGGGGGCCAAAAACATTCAGTACTTC
- | TRBD2 | TRBJ2-7 | TRBV20-1 | CSARTQSTSGRDEQYF | TGCAGTGCTAGAACCCAATCCACTAGCGGGAGAGACGAGCAGTACTTC
few | - | TRBJ2-3 | TRBV5-6 | CASSGAGVGTDTQYF | TGTGCCAGCAGCGGGGCCGGGGTAGGAACAGATACGCAGTATTTT
few | - | TRBJ2-5 | TRBV7-9 | CASTTEETQYF | TGTGCCAGCACCACGGAAGAGACCCAGTACTTC
many | - | TRBJ2-7 | TRBV10-3 | CASGGRAGRYEQYF | TGTGCCTCAGGGGGAAGGGCGGGAAGATACGAGCAGTACTTC
- | TRBD2 | TRBJ2-6 | TRBV6-2/TRBV6-3 | CASLTSTSGRLGANVLTF | TGTGCCAGCCTGACTTCGACTAGCGGGAGGCTTGGGGCCAACGTCCTGACTTTC
many | - | TRBJ2-7 | TRBV6-6 | CASSRDGDYEQYF | TGTGCCAGCTCAAGGGACGGGGACTACGAGCAGTACTTC
many | TRBD2 | TRBJ2-1 | TRBV6-5 | CASSYGLAGNEQFF | TGTGCCAGCAGTTACGGCCTAGCGGGCAATGAGCAGTTCTTC
- | - | TRBJ2-5 | TRBV6-4 | CASSAPPQETQYF | TGTGCCAGCAGTGCGCCTCCGCAAGAGACCCAGTACTTC
- | TRBD1 | TRBJ2-3 | TRBV3-1 | CASSQGQGTGDTQYF | TGTGCCAGCAGCCAGGGACAGGGGACGGGAGATACGCAGTATTTT
many | TRBD2 | TRBJ2-5 | TRBV7-8 | CASSLGGTSGVQETQYF | TGTGCCAGCAGCTTAGGGGGGACTAGCGGGGTGCAAGAGACCCAGTACTTC
- | - | TRBJ2-1 | TRBV7-6 | CASSLDARVYNEQFF | TGTGCCAGCAGCTTAGACGCCCGGGTTTACAATGAGCAGTTCTTC
few | - | TRBJ1-1 | TRBV3-1 | CASSRRGLTEAFF | TGTGCCAGCAGCCGCAGGGGTCTCACTGAAGCTTTCTTT
- | - | TRBJ2-7 | TRBV7-9 | CASSSFATYEQYF | TGTGCCAGCAGCTCCTTCGCAACCTACGAGCAGTACTTC
- | - | TRBJ2-5 | TRBV20-1 | CSARRFQETQYF | TGCAGTGCGCGAAGGTTTCAAGAGACCCAGTACTTC
- | TRBD2 | TRBJ2-2 | TRBV7-2 | CASSLLGRASGELFF | TGTGCCAGCAGCTTACTCGGGAGGGCGTCGGGGGAGCTGTTTTTT
few | - | TRBJ2-7 | TRBV7-2 | CASSPALGGYEQYF | TGTGCCAGCAGCCCTGCACTGGGTGGGTACGAGCAGTACTTC
- | - | TRBJ2-4 | TRBV6-1 | CASRSAAGKNIQYF | TGTGCCAGCAGGTCAGCCGCCGGCAAAAACATTCAGTACTTC
few | TRBD2 | TRBJ2-3 | TRBV7-9 | CASSSASGRALTDTQYF | TGTGCCAGCAGCTCTGCTAGCGGGAGGGCCTTAACAGATACGCAGTATTTT
few | TRBD1 | TRBJ2-7 | TRBV12-3/TRBV12-4 | CASSLRGQDYEQYF | TGTGCCAGCAGTTTAAGGGGGCAGGATTACGAGCAGTACTTC
few | TRBD1 | TRBJ2-3 | TRBV12-3/TRBV12-4 | CASSHPVEDRGYREADTQYF | TGTGCCAGCAGCCACCCGGTGGAGGACAGGGGTTACAGGGAGGCAGATACGCAGTATTTT
- | TRBD1 | TRBJ2-5 | TRBV7-9 | CASSPGTGGGETQYF | TGTGCCAGCAGCCCAGGGACAGGGGGCGGGGAGACCCAGTACTTC
many | TRBD2 | TRBJ2-1 | TRBV6-4 | CASSPGGHNEQFF | TGTGCCAGCAGTCCGGGGGGGCACAATGAGCAGTTCTTC
many | TRBD2 | TRBJ2-1 | TRBV20-1 | CSARGLANNEQFF | TGCAGTGCTAGGGGACTAGCAAACAATGAGCAGTTCTTC
few | - | TRBJ1-5 | TRBV2 | CASMGTAVRDQPQHF | TGTGCCAGCATGGGGACCGCAGTAAGGGATCAGCCCCAGCATTTT
- | TRBD2 | TRBJ2-7 | TRBV7-2 | CASSLSSGRNEQYF | TGTGCCAGCAGCTTATCCAGCGGGAGGAACGAGCAGTACTTC
few | TRBD2 | TRBJ2-3 | TRBV12-3/TRBV12-4 | CASTIMGGTPQYF | TGTGCCAGCACCATAATGGGGGGGACGCCGCAGTATTTT
- | TRBD2 | TRBJ2-1 | TRBV12-5 | CASGDTTGTSGRFMHEQFF | TGTGCTAGTGGTGACACCACCGGGACTAGCGGGAGGTTTATGCATGAGCAGTTCTTC
- | TRBD2 | TRBJ2-5 | TRBV9 | CASSAGELAGGSETQYF | TGTGCCAGCAGCGCTGGGGAATTAGCGGGGGGGTCGGAGACCCAGTACTTC
- | TRBD1 | TRBJ2-7 | TRBV25-1 | CASTGRSGTGFTYF | TGTGCCAGCACTGGGAGGAGCGGGACAGGGTTTACCTACTTC
many | - | TRBJ2-5 | TRBV5-6 | CASRLQGLFETQYF | TGTGCCAGCAGATTACAGGGTCTCTTCGAGACCCAGTACTTC
few | - | TRBJ2-3 | TRBV5-1 | CASSLTLLDADTQYF | TGCGCCAGCAGCTTAACGCTGCTCGATGCGGATACGCAGTATTTT